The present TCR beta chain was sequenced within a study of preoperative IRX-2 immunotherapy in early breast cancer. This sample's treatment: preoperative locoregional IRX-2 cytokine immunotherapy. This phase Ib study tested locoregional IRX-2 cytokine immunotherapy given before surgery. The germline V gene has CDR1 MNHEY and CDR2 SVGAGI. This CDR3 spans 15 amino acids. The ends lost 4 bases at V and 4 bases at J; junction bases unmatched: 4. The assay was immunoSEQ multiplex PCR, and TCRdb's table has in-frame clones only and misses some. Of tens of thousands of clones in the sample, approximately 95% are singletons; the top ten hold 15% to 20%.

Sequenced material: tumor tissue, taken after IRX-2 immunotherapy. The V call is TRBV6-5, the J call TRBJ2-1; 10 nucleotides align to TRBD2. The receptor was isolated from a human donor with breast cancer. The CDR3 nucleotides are TGTGCCAGCAGTTCAGGACTAGCGGAGTACAATGAGCAGTTCTTC. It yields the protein CASSSGLAEYNEQFF.